The entry that follows covers one T cell receptor beta chain sequence. The antigen is undetermined. Losses at the gene ends were 6 bases for V and 10 bases for J; bases not matched to a gene: 10. CDR3 length equals 15 residues. Germline CDR1 reads MNHNS; CDR2 reads SASEGT. PCR employed 60 Vbeta and 13 Jbeta primers. Generated by immunoSEQ multiplex PCR, the TCRdb table keeps only in-frame clones and is missing some. Of about 130,000 clones listed, approximately 84% are singletons. The data were obtained in a study of cytomegalovirus exposure and HLA in healthy donors. At the level of the study: Most donors, around 81% of several hundred genotyped, fell in the Caucasian-associated ancestry cluster. Findings and caveats of the study: Most of the TCR beta V segments (in an earlier analysis) were productive either about 87% or about 30% of the time. TCR sequences were mostly rare, though some public TCRs occurred in many donors. Indistinguishable V segments, including TRBV6-2 and TRBV6-3, were excluded.

The rearrangement joins TRBV6-1 to TRBJ1-6; TRBD1 aligns across 9 bases. The receptor was derived from a man aged 18 to 35 in good health and CMV-seropositive. The sequenced material came from PBMCs. The CDR3 DNA follows: TGTGCCAGCAGACTAACACAGGGGGCTAGGTCACCCCTCCACTTT. Its translation: CASRLTQGARSPLHF.